A selection of T cell receptor beta chains follows, all from one sample in a study of cytomegalovirus exposure and HLA in healthy donors. Generated by immunoSEQ multiplex PCR, the TCRdb table keeps only in-frame clones and is missing some. The sample records more than 250,000 clones, 90% being singletons. Sample: PBMCs. These receptors all stem from a woman in her 30s in good health and CMV-seronegative. CDR3s include the opening cysteine and the closing phenylalanine or tryptophan. The order of the fields is D gene, V gene, clone size, J gene, CDR3 protein, CDR3 DNA. A D gene is named only where the DNA matches it firmly. The size of a clone is reported for some rows only, either as once, few or many, or as a class for expanded clones.

>NA|TRBV29-1|NA|TRBJ2-2
CSVALVVGGETGELFF
TGCAGCGTAGCCCTGGTTGTCGGGGGAGAAACCGGGGAGCTGTTTTTT
>NA|TRBV7-6|NA|TRBJ1-1
CASSLAGRGANTEAFF
TGTGCCAGCAGCTTAGCGGGCAGGGGCGCGAACACTGAAGCTTTCTTT
>NA|TRBV29-1|once|TRBJ2-2
CSVAKNTGELFF
TGCAGCGTTGCTAAGAACACCGGGGAGCTGTTTTTT
>NA|TRBV25-1|NA|TRBJ2-2
CASSLAGSGELFF
TGTGCCAGCAGTTTAGCTGGGAGCGGGGAGCTGTTTTTT
>NA|TRBV19|NA|TRBJ2-2
CASSTHRAGNTGELFF
TGTGCCAGTAGTACCCACAGGGCTGGGAACACCGGGGAGCTGTTTTTT
>NA|TRBV11-3|NA|TRBJ1-3
CASSKTRGFGNTIYF
TGTGCCAGCAGCAAAACCAGGGGTTTTGGAAACACCATATATTTT
>TRBD2|TRBV4-2|NA|TRBJ2-3
CASSPAGEITDTQYF
TGTGCCAGCAGCCCAGCGGGAGAGATCACAGATACGCAGTATTTT
>NA|TRBV13|once|TRBJ1-1
CASSYGGAHTEAFF
TGTGCCAGCAGCTACGGGGGTGCGCACACTGAAGCTTTCTTT
>NA|TRBV6-5|NA|TRBJ2-2
CASSYQPGELFF
TGTGCCAGCAGTTACCAGCCTGGGGAGCTGTTTTTT
>NA|TRBV5-1|NA|TRBJ2-7
CASSLVSGRTGYEQYF
TGCGCCAGCAGCTTGGTTTCGGGCCGCACCGGCTACGAGCAGTACTTC
>NA|TRBV6-1|NA|TRBJ2-1
CASSDRDSSYNEQFF
TGTGCCAGCAGTGACAGGGATAGCTCCTACAATGAGCAGTTCTTC
>TRBD2|TRBV2|NA|TRBJ2-7
CATIIAGEVSYEQYF
TGTGCCACCATTATAGCGGGAGAAGTCTCCTACGAGCAGTACTTC
>NA|TRBV5-6|NA|TRBJ1-2
CASSLVGTYGYTF
TGTGCCAGCAGCTTGGTTGGGACTTATGGCTACACCTTC
>TRBD1|TRBV23-1|NA|TRBJ2-7
CASSQVYRQGGSSYEQYF
TGCGCCAGCAGTCAAGTTTATCGACAGGGTGGGAGCTCCTACGAGCAGTACTTC
>NA|TRBV7-2|NA|TRBJ2-5
CASSLGGQRGETQYF
TGTGCCAGCAGCTTAGGCGGCCAAAGGGGGGAGACCCAGTACTTC
>NA|TRBV5-1|NA|TRBJ2-1
CASSTGQAGASYNEQFF
TGCGCCAGCAGCACTGGTCAAGCGGGCGCCTCCTACAATGAGCAGTTCTTC
>NA|TRBV11-2|NA|TRBJ2-7
CASSSPRVSPLEQYF
TGTGCCAGCAGCTCCCCCAGGGTATCACCTCTCGAGCAGTACTTC
>TRBD2|TRBV6-1|NA|TRBJ2-5
CASSELGSGSRYQETQYF
TGTGCCAGCAGTGAATTGGGTAGCGGGAGTCGGTACCAAGAGACCCAGTACTTC
>TRBD2|TRBV27|NA|TRBJ2-7
CASAPTSLGPYEQYF
TGTGCCAGCGCACCGACTAGCCTCGGGCCCTACGAGCAGTACTTC
>NA|TRBV7-3|NA|TRBJ2-1
CASSLRPGNEQFF
TGTGCCAGCAGCTTAAGGCCGGGGAATGAGCAGTTCTTC
>NA|TRBV2|few|TRBJ1-5
CASKAGDQPQHF
TGTGCCAGCAAGGCAGGGGACCAGCCCCAGCATTTT
>NA|TRBV29-1|NA|TRBJ2-7
CSVVAAHSSYEQYF
TGCAGCGTTGTAGCGGCCCACAGCTCCTACGAGCAGTACTTC
>TRBD2|TRBV5-6|NA|TRBJ2-3
CASSLQRWGGRRDTQYF
TGTGCCAGCAGCTTGCAACGTTGGGGGGGACGGAGGGATACGCAGTATTTT
>NA|TRBV6-5|NA|TRBJ2-1
CASSYSLMDEQFF
TGTGCCAGCAGTTACTCTTTGATGGATGAGCAGTTCTTC
>NA|TRBV11-3|once|TRBJ2-5
CASSLSGQETQYF
TGTGCCAGCAGCTTAAGCGGCCAAGAGACCCAGTACTTC
>NA|TRBV15|few|TRBJ1-1
CATSRDSLWTAEAFF
TGTGCCACCAGCAGAGATTCACTATGGACAGCTGAAGCTTTCTTT
>NA|TRBV25-1|NA|TRBJ2-3
CASTYTDTQYF
TGTGCCAGCACCTACACAGATACGCAGTATTTT
>NA|TRBV6-5|NA|TRBJ2-1
CASGSLRNEQFF
TGTGCCAGCGGGAGTCTACGGAATGAGCAGTTCTTC
>TRBD2|TRBV27|NA|TRBJ2-7
CASRGLAAWEQYF
TGTGCCAGCAGAGGACTAGCGGCATGGGAGCAGTACTTC
>TRBD1|TRBV5-6|NA|TRBJ2-7
CASIPTGASGEQYF
TGTGCCAGCATCCCGACAGGGGCGTCAGGCGAGCAGTACTTC
>TRBD1|TRBV11-3|NA|TRBJ1-4
CASSPRQGSANEKLFF
TGTGCCAGCAGCCCACGACAGGGTTCGGCTAATGAAAAACTGTTTTTT
>NA|TRBV11-3|NA|TRBJ2-6
CASSRGWIDLTF
TGTGCCAGCAGCCGAGGGTGGATCGACCTGACTTTC
>TRBD1|TRBV10-3|NA|TRBJ1-2
CAISESGTAGGYTF
TGTGCCATCAGTGAGTCCGGGACAGCTGGGGGCTACACCTTC
>TRBD2|TRBV5-1|NA|TRBJ2-1
CASTLGRTSGRANEQFF
TGCGCCAGCACCTTAGGGAGAACTAGCGGGAGGGCCAATGAGCAGTTCTTC
>NA|TRBV4-2|NA|TRBJ2-1
CASSQDTSGEQFF
TGTGCCAGCAGCCAAGACACTTCGGGGGAGCAGTTCTTC
>TRBD2|TRBV11-3|NA|TRBJ2-3
CASSLGRGTSGTDTQYF
TGTGCCAGCAGCTTAGGGCGGGGGACTAGCGGGACAGATACGCAGTATTTT
>NA|TRBV4-2|NA|TRBJ2-4
CASSQELGIAKNIQYF
TGTGCCAGCAGCCAAGAATTGGGGATAGCCAAAAACATTCAGTACTTC
>TRBD2|TRBV7-6|NA|TRBJ2-2
CASSFTSGSNTGELFF
TGTGCCAGCAGCTTCACTAGCGGTAGTAACACCGGGGAGCTGTTTTTT
>NA|TRBV25-1|NA|TRBJ2-2
CASSVTGNTGELFF
TGTGCCAGCAGTGTGACAGGGAACACCGGGGAGCTGTTTTTT
>TRBD2|TRBV19|NA|TRBJ2-7
CASRIQAGGPFEQYF
TGTGCCAGCAGGATACAGGCGGGAGGGCCTTTCGAGCAGTACTTC
>NA|TRBV5-4|once|TRBJ2-7
CASSYPGALTYEQYF
TGTGCCAGCAGTTACCCCGGGGCCCTCACCTACGAGCAGTACTTC
>TRBD1|TRBV28|NA|TRBJ1-5
CASRSGDRGNQPQHF
TGTGCCAGCAGGTCAGGGGACAGGGGAAATCAGCCCCAGCATTTT
>NA|TRBV5-6|NA|TRBJ2-1
CASSSGPGYEQFF
TGTGCCAGCAGCTCCGGGCCGGGCTATGAGCAGTTCTTC
>NA|TRBV4-1|NA|TRBJ2-5
CASSQALYNRGETQYF
TGCGCCAGCAGCCAGGCTCTCTACAACCGAGGGGAGACCCAGTACTTC
>NA|TRBV6-5|NA|TRBJ1-2
CASSYRGGVYGYTF
TGTGCCAGCAGTTACAGAGGAGGCGTCTATGGCTACACCTTC
>TRBD1|TRBV10-3|NA|TRBJ2-7
CAISPGQGLGEYF
TGTGCCATCAGTCCGGGACAGGGGTTGGGCGAGTACTTC
>NA|TRBV6-5|NA|TRBJ2-5
CASSYPGGGETQYF
TGTGCCAGCAGTTACCCAGGGGGAGGGGAGACCCAGTACTTC